What follows is one T cell receptor (beta chain) and its context. The record originates from a study of glioma-infiltrating T cells after dendritic cell vaccination. Across the whole study: Dendritic cell vaccination trial patients had either newly diagnosed or recurrent glioblastoma. Between the early 2000s and the early 2010s, patients got autologous tumor lysate-pulsed dendritic cell vaccines.

The immunoSEQ assay amplified TCRB CDR3 from up to roughly 2 ug DNA. Assay used: immunoSEQ multiplex PCR; TCRdb lists only in-frame clones, some missing. Found here are roughly 85,000 clones, 85% of them singletons; the top ten hold over 6.5%. The time point here: after dendritic cell vaccination, including at tumor progression/relapse. V lost 0 bases and J lost 6; bases outside the gene matches: 6. Germline loops: CDR1 SGHNT, CDR2 YYREEE (reference sequence). This CDR3 spans 16 amino acids. The origin of this receptor is a human donor with glioblastoma. The sample consisted of blood, taken after dendritic cell vaccination. This chain uses TRBV5-4 with TRBJ2-2; 9 bases align to TRBD1. Written as DNA, the CDR3 is TGTGCCAGCAGCTTGGTTACAGGGGGCGGTGCCGGGGAGCTGTTTTTT. Residues: CASSLVTGGGAGELFF. Supplemented by reference TRBV5-4 and TRBJ2-2, the full variable domain reads ETGVTQSPTHLIKTRGQQVTLRCSSQSGHNTVSWYQQALGQGPQFIFQYYREEENGRGNFPPRFSGLQFPNYSSELNVNALELDDSALYLCASSLVTGGGAGELFFGEGSRLTVL.